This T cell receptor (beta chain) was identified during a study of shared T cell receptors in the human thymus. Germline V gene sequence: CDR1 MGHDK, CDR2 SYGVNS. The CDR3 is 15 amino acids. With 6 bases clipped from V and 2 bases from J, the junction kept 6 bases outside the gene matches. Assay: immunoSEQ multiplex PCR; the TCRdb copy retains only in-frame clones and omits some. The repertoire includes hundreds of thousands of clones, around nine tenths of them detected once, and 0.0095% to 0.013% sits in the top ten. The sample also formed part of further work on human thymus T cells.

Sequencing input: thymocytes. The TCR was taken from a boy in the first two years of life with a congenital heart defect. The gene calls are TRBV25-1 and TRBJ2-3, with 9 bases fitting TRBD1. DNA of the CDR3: TGTGCCAGCAGGAGGACAGGGGACAACACAGATACGCAGTATTTT. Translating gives CASRRTGDNTDTQYF. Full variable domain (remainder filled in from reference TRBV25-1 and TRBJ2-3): EADIYQTPRYLVIGTGKKITLECSQTMGHDKMYWYQQDPGMELHLIHYSYGVNSTEKGDLSSESTVSRIRTEHFPLTLESARPSHTSQYLCASRRTGDNTDTQYFGPGTRLTVL.